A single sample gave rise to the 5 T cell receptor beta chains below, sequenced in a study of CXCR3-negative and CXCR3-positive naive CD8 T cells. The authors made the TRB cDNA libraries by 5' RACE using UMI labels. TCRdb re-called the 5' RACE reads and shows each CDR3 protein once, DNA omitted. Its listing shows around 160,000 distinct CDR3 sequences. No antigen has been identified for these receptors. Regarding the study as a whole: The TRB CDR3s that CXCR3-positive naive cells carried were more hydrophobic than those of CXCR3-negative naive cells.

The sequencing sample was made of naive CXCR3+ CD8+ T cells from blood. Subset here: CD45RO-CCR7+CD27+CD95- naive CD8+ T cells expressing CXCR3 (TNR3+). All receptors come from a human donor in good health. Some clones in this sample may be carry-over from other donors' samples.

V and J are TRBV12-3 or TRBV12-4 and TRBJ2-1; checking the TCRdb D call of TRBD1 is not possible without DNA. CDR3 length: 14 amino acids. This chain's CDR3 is CASSPAGTGGEQFF.

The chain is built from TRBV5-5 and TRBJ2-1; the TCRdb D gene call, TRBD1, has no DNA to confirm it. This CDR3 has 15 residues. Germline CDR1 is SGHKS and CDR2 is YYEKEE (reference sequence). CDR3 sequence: CASSFGQGNLNEQFF.

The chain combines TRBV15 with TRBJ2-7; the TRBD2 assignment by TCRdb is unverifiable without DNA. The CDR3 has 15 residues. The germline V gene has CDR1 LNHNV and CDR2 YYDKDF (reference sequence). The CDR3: CATSRLAGGHYEQYF. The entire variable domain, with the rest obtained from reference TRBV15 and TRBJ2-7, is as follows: DAMVIQNPRYQVTQFGKPVTLSCSQTLNHNVMYWYQQKSSQAPKLLFHYYDKDFNNEADTPDNFQSRRPNTSFCFLDIRSPGLGDTAMYLCATSRLAGGHYEQYFGPGTRLTVT.

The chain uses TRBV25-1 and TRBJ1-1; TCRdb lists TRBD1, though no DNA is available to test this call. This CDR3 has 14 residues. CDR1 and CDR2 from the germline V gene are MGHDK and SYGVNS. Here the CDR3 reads CASSDRDRAAEAFF.

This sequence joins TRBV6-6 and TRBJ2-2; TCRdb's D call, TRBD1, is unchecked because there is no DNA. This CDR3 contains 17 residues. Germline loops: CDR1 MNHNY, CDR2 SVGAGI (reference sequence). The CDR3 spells CASSYSPGTADTGELFF.